A selection of T cell receptor beta chains follows, all from one sample in a study of molecular identifiers for immune sequencing clone quantification. TCRdb independently ran MiXCR on the PCR reads; one entry per CDR3 protein. Of approximately 90,000 distinct CDR3 sequences in the sample, approximately 24% were seen once. Sequenced: naive CD8+ T cells from blood, with Jurkat cell RNA spiked in. Receptors originate from a human donor in good health. Some libraries in this study had Jurkat cell RNA spiked in. Each CDR3 is given with its conserved first and last residue. D genes are given only for firm matches. Size is omitted from some rows. Given values are once, few, many or a class for expanded clones.

>TRBV7-2|TRBD1|TRBJ2-7|many
CASSPSGTGTYEQYF
TGTGCCAGCAGCCCCTCCGGGACAGGGACCTACGAGCAGTACTTC
>TRBV19|TRBD1|TRBJ2-7|many
CASSVYRGAGYEQYF
TGTGCCAGTAGTGTGTACAGGGGCGCCGGTTACGAGCAGTACTTC
>TRBV6-2/TRBV6-3|.|TRBJ2-5|few
CASSYETQYF
TGTGCCAGCAGTTATGAGACCCAGTACTTC
>TRBV12-3/TRBV12-4|.|TRBJ1-1|few
CASNNPTGTLNTEAFF
TGTGCCAGCAACAATCCAACCGGGACACTGAACACTGAAGCTTTCTTT
>TRBV18|.|TRBJ2-5|many
CASSPIDYALKETQYF
TGTGCCAGCTCACCAATAGACTACGCCCTCAAAGAGACCCAGTACTTC
>TRBV19|TRBD2|TRBJ2-4|few
CASTPTSGRSKNIQYF
TGTGCCAGTACCCCGACTAGCGGGAGGTCCAAAAACATTCAGTACTTC
>TRBV27|TRBD2|TRBJ2-1|many
CASSSLLAGGLDEQFF
TGTGCCAGCAGTTCGTTACTAGCGGGGGGGCTGGATGAGCAGTTCTTC
>TRBV5-3|.|TRBJ1-1|.
CASSPDLGGGPDAFF
TGTGCCAGCAGCCCTGATTTGGGGGGGGGCCCTGATGCTTTCTTT
>TRBV13|TRBD1|TRBJ1-5|few
CASSSFGTANQPQHF
TGTGCCAGCAGCTCCTTCGGGACAGCAAATCAGCCCCAGCATTTT
>TRBV20-1|.|TRBJ1-1|few
CSAPAGLGTEAFF
TGCAGTGCGCCGGCGGGCCTGGGAACTGAAGCTTTCTTT
>TRBV12-5|.|TRBJ2-5|many
CASGLPDEQETQYF
TGTGCTAGTGGTTTACCGGACGAACAAGAGACCCAGTACTTC
>TRBV4-1|TRBD1|TRBJ2-2|many
CASGGTGAATGELFF
TGCGCCAGCGGAGGGACAGGGGCCGCCACCGGGGAGCTGTTTTTT
>TRBV20-1|.|TRBJ2-7|.
CSASGGFTYEQYF
TGCAGTGCTAGTGGGGGATTCACCTACGAGCAGTACTTC
>TRBV13|.|TRBJ2-3|many
CASSLGSDTQYF
TGTGCCAGCAGCTTAGGGTCGGATACGCAGTATTTT
>TRBV27|.|TRBJ2-5|many
CASSLLSSAETQYF
TGTGCCAGCAGTTTATTGTCTAGCGCAGAGACCCAGTACTTC
>TRBV19|.|TRBJ1-2|.
CASSTIDYGYTF
TGTGCCAGTAGTACCATTGATTATGGCTACACCTTC
>TRBV5-4|.|TRBJ2-7|many
CASSSFSGTTYEQYF
TGTGCCAGCAGCTCCTTTAGCGGAACAACCTACGAGCAGTACTTC
>TRBV29-1|.|TRBJ1-1|few
CSVEFVKDREAFF
TGCAGCGTTGAATTCGTAAAGGACCGTGAAGCTTTCTTT
>TRBV19|TRBD2|TRBJ2-3|many
CASSTGLVSQYF
TGTGCCAGTAGTACCGGACTAGTCTCCCAGTATTTT
>TRBV9|TRBD2|TRBJ2-1|many
CASRREGEQFF
TGTGCCAGTCGACGGGAGGGTGAGCAGTTCTTC
>TRBV7-2|TRBD1|TRBJ2-7|many
CASSLGNRGYEQYF
TGTGCCAGCAGCTTAGGAAACAGGGGGTACGAGCAGTACTTC
>TRBV9|.|TRBJ2-1|few
CASSVDGASYNEQFF
TGTGCCAGCAGCGTAGACGGGGCTTCCTACAATGAGCAGTTCTTC
>TRBV5-1|.|TRBJ2-7|.
CASSPGFGPSYEQSF
TGCGCCAGCAGCCCCGGATTTGGGCCCTCCTACGAGCAGTCCTTC
>TRBV7-3|.|TRBJ2-7|.
CASSPAAAASYEQYF
TGTGCCAGCAGCCCCGCGGCAGCGGCATCCTACGAGCAGTACTTC
>TRBV4-3|TRBD1|TRBJ1-1|.
CASSLGQGVLNTEAIF
TGCGCCAGCAGCCTCGGACAGGGGGTTTTGAACACTGAAGCTATCTTT
>TRBV19|.|TRBJ1-4|few
CASSPQVGTKAEKLFF
TGTGCCAGTAGTCCGCAAGTGGGGACGAAGGCTGAAAAACTGTTTTTT
>TRBV20-1|TRBD2|TRBJ2-1|many
CSARTSGSDEQFF
TGCAGTGCTCGGACTAGCGGGAGTGATGAGCAGTTCTTC
>TRBV2|.|TRBJ2-5|many
CASSEYFGRAQETQYF
TGTGCCAGCAGTGAATACTTCGGCAGGGCCCAAGAGACCCAGTACTTC
>TRBV28|TRBD2|TRBJ2-3|once
CAGQLAGHPPPDTQYF
TGTGCCGGCCAACTAGCGGGCCACCCCCCCCCAGATACGCAGTATTTT
>TRBV12-5|.|TRBJ2-7|.
CASGFGNEQYF
TGTGCTAGTGGTTTCGGGAACGAGCAGTACTTC
>TRBV29-1|.|TRBJ2-3|few
CSVDRGISDTQYF
TGCAGCGTTGATAGAGGGATTTCAGATACGCAGTATTTT
>TRBV7-8|.|TRBJ2-3|many
CASSLARVTDTQYF
TGTGCCAGCAGCTTAGCGCGGGTCACAGATACGCAGTATTTT
>TRBV20-1|TRBD2|TRBJ2-2|many
CSARDGDYGELFF
TGCAGTGCTAGAGATGGGGACTACGGGGAGCTGTTTTTT
>TRBV5-1|.|TRBJ2-7|many
CASSLAWSYEQYF
TGCGCCAGCAGCTTGGCCTGGTCCTACGAGCAGTACTTC
>TRBV7-9|.|TRBJ2-1|.
CASSHNRGTNYNEQFF
TGTGCCAGCAGCCACAACCGGGGGACCAACTACAATGAGCAGTTCTTC
>TRBV27|.|TRBJ2-6|many
CASSLIYSGANVLTF
TGTGCCAGCAGTTTAATTTACTCTGGGGCCAACGTCCTGACTTTC
>TRBV19|.|TRBJ2-5|.
CASSIDVRAGQYF
TGTGCCAGTAGTATAGATGTCCGGGCCGGCCAGTACTTC
>TRBV18|.|TRBJ1-5|.
CASSPRKVREGNQPQHF
TGTGCCAGCTCACCACGCAAGGTCAGGGAGGGCAATCAGCCCCAGCATTTT
>TRBV6-5|.|TRBJ1-6|few
CASSIQGLNSPLHF
TGTGCCAGCAGTATACAGGGTTTAAATTCACCCCTCCACTTT
>TRBV19|.|TRBJ1-5|few
CASKVTDYSNQPQHF
TGTGCCAGTAAGGTCACGGATTATAGCAATCAGCCCCAGCATTTT
>TRBV6-2/TRBV6-3|TRBD2|TRBJ2-3|few
CASRTSDLTDTQYF
TGTGCCAGCAGAACTAGCGATCTCACAGATACGCAGTATTTT
>TRBV2|.|TRBJ2-1|.
CASSLYFAEQFF
TGTGCCAGCAGCCTTTATTTCGCTGAGCAGTTCTTC
>TRBV20-1|.|TRBJ2-2|many
CSARWGFTGELFF
TGCAGTGCTAGATGGGGATTCACCGGGGAGCTGTTTTTT
>TRBV6-2/TRBV6-3|.|TRBJ2-7|.
CASRTGSSYEQYF
TGTGCCAGCAGAACAGGGAGCTCCTACGAGCAGTACTTC
>TRBV9|TRBD2|TRBJ2-7|few
CASSVGGGAVEQYF
TGTGCCAGCAGCGTAGGCGGGGGGGCTGTCGAGCAGTACTTC
>TRBV7-9|.|TRBJ2-7|many
CASSPRDPTYEQYF
TGTGCCAGCAGCCCCCGGGACCCAACCTACGAGCAGTACTTC
>TRBV19|TRBD1|TRBJ2-7|few
CASSAHGTAYEQYF
TGTGCCAGTAGTGCTCACGGGACAGCCTACGAGCAGTACTTC
>TRBV28|.|TRBJ2-7|.
CASTLRTDSYEQYF
TGTGCCAGCACATTAAGGACAGACTCCTACGAGCAGTACTTC
>TRBV4-3|.|TRBJ1-5|.
CASSQDRQSNQPRQF
TGCGCCAGCAGCCAAGATAGGCAGAGCAATCAGCCCCGGCAGTTT
>TRBV4-1|.|TRBJ2-7|.
CASSTHPALDLQYEQYF
TGCGCCAGCAGCACCCACCCCGCCTTGGACCTCCAGTACGAGCAGTACTTC